The sample holds one count of the clone carrying this T cell receptor beta chain. Its antigen is still unknown. V was pared by 0 bases and J by 4 bases, with 12 bases between. The CDR3 is 15 residues long. Germline V gene data show CDR1 as MGHRA and CDR2 as YSYEKL. Generated by immunoSEQ multiplex PCR, the TCRdb table keeps only in-frame clones and is missing some. Counted here are under 150,000 clones, more than 85% occurring once; the ten biggest clones make up roughly 4.9%. This sample is part of a study of T cell responses to AZD1222 COVID-19 vaccine. General study results and limits: Increases in Spike-specific TCR breadth and depth were seen after two AZD1222 doses.

The TCR sequence derives from an adult in good health. The material sequenced was peripheral blood, taken on day 0 of AZD1222 vaccination. The V gene is TRBV4-1, the J gene TRBJ1-2; D perhaps matches TRBD1 (5 bases). The CDR3 nucleotides read TGCGCCAGCAGCCAAGAGCCTGGGACTTCCTATGGCTACACCTTC. Translated, it gives CASSQEPGTSYGYTF.